A single sample is the source of the 27 T cell receptor beta chains below, sequenced in a study of human T cells and chemical hapten exposure (dated by TCRdb to about 2021). Libraries were made using RACE. The run used a NextSeq 500. Using fastp at Q25 and MiXCR, TCRdb reprocessed the public reads and kept productive beta chains. Rows with a matching CDR3 protein are joined into one entry that keeps the most common DNA and genes. Present in this sample are 55,000 to 75,000 distinct CDR3 sequences, 9.5% to 15% of which were seen just once. The leading ten clones occupy 2.4% of the sample. Reading the label with the study, this specimen's time point is: patch test 3, about 24 weeks after DPC sensitization. The label giving this sample's treatment or condition can be read as: therapeutic diphenylcyclopropenone sensitization with weekly scalp DPC. Source: whole blood, taken in connection with sensitization to the hapten diphenylcyclopropenone (DPC). The receptors originated from a man aged 30 to 45 with alopecia areata. Some clones in this sample may be carry-over from other donors' samples.

In this sample, this clonotype turned up a few times. The chain joins TRBV7-9 to TRBJ1-2; D gene unclear. Trimming stripped 11 bases from V and 2 bases from J, with 3 bases between. The CDR3 covers 9 residues. Germline CDR1 and CDR2: SEHNR and FQNEAQ (reference sequence). This CDR3 reads CADNYGYTF. The CDR3 DNA reads as TGTGCCGACAACTATGGCTACACCTTC.

This clonotype was picked up many times. The V call is TRBV7-3, the J call TRBJ2-1; D assignment may be TRBD1 or TRBD2 (5 bases each). Trimming removed 2 bases at V and 5 bases at J, with 10 bases between. This CDR3 has 14 amino acids. Germline V CDR1 and CDR2: SGHTA, FQGTGA. The DNA for the CDR3 is TGTGCCAGCAGCTTAGGGGGAAACCACAATGAGCAGTTCTTC. It encodes CASSLGGNHNEQFF.

V usage is TRBV28 and J usage is TRBJ2-1, with unresolved D. Trimming left V 5 bases short and J 10 bases short, with 15 bases between. Germline V gene sequence: CDR1 MDHEN, CDR2 SYDVKM. CDR3 size: 13 residues. CDR3: CASSPPRPAEQFF. The CDR3 DNA sequence: TGTGCCAGCAGTCCACCCCGGCCAGCGGAGCAGTTCTTC.

The chain uses TRBV29-1 and TRBJ1-5; no reliable D call. V was trimmed by 4 bases and J by 3 bases, leaving 7 bases between them. CDR3 length equals 12 residues. Germline CDR1 is SQVTM and CDR2 is ANQGSEA. The CDR3 sequence: CSVGDYNQPQHF. CDR3 in DNA: TGCAGCGTTGGGGATTACAATCAGCCCCAGCATTTT.

The V gene is TRBV5-4, the J gene TRBJ2-7; D is undetermined. Germline values: CDR1 SGHNT, CDR2 YYREEE (reference sequence). Trimming removed 1 base from V and 7 bases from J, with 6 bases in between. The CDR3 loop spans 11 amino acids. In DNA, the CDR3 is TGTGCCAGCAGCTTGCGAGAAGAGCAGTACTTC. The encoded protein is CASSLREEQYF.

Many counts were recorded for this clonotype. The CDR3 region has the DNA TGTGCCAGCAGCCCCGGTGGAGGGGCCCATAACTATGGCTACACCTTC. The encoded protein is CASSPGGGAHNYGYTF. The chain recombines TRBV14 with TRBJ1-2; D perhaps matches TRBD1 (5 bases). Trimming removed 4 bases from V and 1 base from J, with 16 bases in between. In germline, CDR1 is SGHDN, CDR2 FVKESK. The CDR3 is 16 amino acids.

This clonotype was counted only a few times. The rearrangement links TRBV5-8 to TRBJ2-4; a possible D gene is TRBD2 (6 bases). The CDR3 loop spans 16 amino acids. Trimming took off 0 bases at V and 9 bases at J, with 19 bases between the two ends. In germline, CDR1 is SGHTS, CDR2 YDEGEE. The CDR3 loop reads CASSLDGRGVWGIQYF. The CDR3 DNA is TGTGCCAGCAGCTTGGATGGGCGCGGGGTTTGGGGCATTCAGTACTTC.

This sequence joins TRBV20-1 and TRBJ1-6, with D hard to call. The CDR3 sequence is 14 residues long. The V gene lost 5 bases and the J gene lost 7 bases, with 15 bases spanning the gap. Per the germline V gene, CDR1 is DFQATT and CDR2 is SNEGSKA (reference sequence). CDR3 loop: CSAFRGLGNSPLHF. CDR3 coding DNA: TGCAGTGCTTTTCGTGGTTTGGGAAATTCACCCCTCCACTTT.

The chain couples TRBV24-1 to TRBJ2-3; weak D call: TRBD2 (5 bases). The CDR3 is made up of 15 amino acids. The V end lost 3 bases, the J end lost 5 bases, and 14 bases lay between the germline ends. Germline CDR1 KGHDR, CDR2 SFDVKD. The CDR3 reads CATSDPPRRGDTQYF. The CDR3 region has the DNA TGTGCCACCAGTGATCCCCCGCGTCGGGGAGATACGCAGTATTTT.

V gene TRBV5-6 combines with J gene TRBJ1-4; 7 positions match TRBD1. CDR1 is SGHDT and CDR2 is YYEEEE in the germline V gene. V gave up 2 bases and J gave up 13 bases; unmatched junction bases: 8. This CDR3 spans 13 amino acids. The CDR3 bases are TGTGCCAGCAGCTTAGACCCGGGACAGAGACTGTTTTTT. Amino acid sequence: CASSLDPGQRLFF.

The sample holds a few counts of this clonotype. The chain is built from TRBV6-2 or TRBV6-3 and TRBJ2-3; D remains unclear. This CDR3 contains 12 residues. Germline V gene sequence: CDR1 MNHEY, CDR2 SVGEGT. The V end lost 2 bases, the J end lost 6 bases, and 6 bases lay between the germline ends. The CDR3 sequence: CASSYDVDTQYF. CDR3 bases: TGTGCCAGCAGTTACGACGTGGATACGCAGTATTTT.

This clonotype was observed at least ten times. The chain is built from TRBV6-2 or TRBV6-3 and TRBJ1-2; no reliable D call. Germline CDR1 and CDR2: MNHEY and SVGEGT. This CDR3 is 14 amino acids long. V dropped 11 bases and J dropped 4 bases, with 20 bases sitting between them. The CDR3 here is CADIPSGRFYGYTF. The CDR3 bases are TGTGCCGATATTCCCTCCGGACGGTTCTATGGCTACACCTTC.

This clonotype came up many times. The chain recombines TRBV20-1 with TRBJ2-7; 8 nucleotides agree with TRBD1. The CDR3 covers 14 residues. Germline CDR1 DFQATT, CDR2 SNEGSKA (reference sequence). V was pared by 3 bases and J by 2 bases, with 6 bases of the junction left unmatched. Here the CDR3 DNA reads TGCAGTGCTAGGGAGGGGACAGGTACCTACGAGCAGTACTTC. The encoded protein is CSAREGTGTYEQYF.

This clonotype showed up just a few times. CDR3 nucleotides: TGTGCCAGCAGCTCAACCGGGACAGCCAAAAACATTCAGTACTTC. This sequence encodes CASSSTGTAKNIQYF. This chain uses TRBV7-9 with TRBJ2-4; D tentatively fits TRBD1 or TRBD2 (5 bases each). The V end lost 4 bases, the J end lost 0 bases, and 10 bases lay between the germline ends. Looked up from germline, CDR1 is SEHNR and CDR2 is FQNEAQ (reference sequence). CDR3 length: 15 residues.

This clonotype was recorded only once. This CDR3 reads CSVGGWGTDTQYF. DNA for the CDR3: TGCAGCGTTGGGGGTTGGGGCACAGATACGCAGTATTTT. The chain links TRBV29-1 to TRBJ2-3; no definite D call. The CDR3 is made up of 13 amino acids. The germline V and J ends were trimmed by 4 bases and 1 base, with 9 bases remaining between them. The germline CDR1 and CDR2 sequences are SQVTM and ANQGSEA.

The chain employs TRBV27 and TRBJ2-3, with 7 bases matching TRBD2. V lost 0 bases, J lost 2 bases, and 5 bases stayed unmatched. Germline-derived CDR1 and CDR2 are MNHEY and SMNVEV (reference sequence). This CDR3 comprises 16 residues. CDR3 nucleotide sequence: TGTGCCAGCAGTTTATCCCCTGGGGGGGTCACAGATACGCAGTATTTT. Its protein product is CASSLSPGGVTDTQYF.

This clonotype was detected ten times or more. The chain has TRBV6-1 and TRBJ1-6; D is uncertain. Trimming removed 10 bases from V and 8 bases from J, with 15 bases in between. CDR1 and CDR2 (germline): MNHNS, SASEGT. CDR3 length equals 13 residues. CDR3 DNA sequence: TGTGCCAATCGGCCGTACCCGGATTCACCCCTCCACTTT. Translation: CANRPYPDSPLHF.

This clonotype was detected ten times or more. The V gene is TRBV5-6, the J gene TRBJ2-5, with D uncertain. V was shortened by 1 base and J by 5 bases, with 3 bases between the two germline ends. Germline lookup yields CDR1 SGHDT and CDR2 YYEEEE. CDR3 length: 11 residues. The CDR3 is CASSLRETQYF. In DNA, the CDR3 is TGTGCCAGCAGCTTGAGGGAGACCCAGTACTTC.

This clonotype has a count of ten or more. The genes are TRBV7-2 and TRBJ1-1; tentative D call: TRBD1 (5 bases). V was cut by 3 bases and J by 4 bases, with 9 bases left in between. The length of the CDR3 is 13 residues. Germline lookup yields CDR1 SGHTA and CDR2 FQGNSA. The CDR3 spells CASSFGGGTEAFF. The CDR3 DNA reads as TGTGCCAGCAGCTTTGGGGGTGGCACTGAAGCTTTCTTT.

The table lists this clonotype with many counts. The chain couples TRBV14 to TRBJ1-6; no definite D call. This CDR3 spans 14 amino acids. V was cut by 1 base and J by 14 bases, with 15 bases left in between. Looked up from germline, CDR1 is SGHDN and CDR2 is FVKESK. The DNA of the CDR3 is TGTGCCAGCAGCCAAGGCCTGCGAGAGTTAACCCTCCACTTT. Encoded protein: CASSQGLRELTLHF.

This clonotype has ten or more counts. V usage is TRBV7-8 and J usage is TRBJ1-1, with 12 bases lining up with TRBD1. From germline, CDR1 is SGHVS and CDR2 FQNEAQ. The CDR3 consists of 18 residues. Trimming removed 1 base from V and 5 bases from J; junction bases left unmatched: 11. CDR3 sequence reads: CASSLGSGTGGMWTEAFF. In DNA form, the CDR3 reads TGTGCCAGCAGCTTAGGTTCCGGGACAGGGGGCATGTGGACTGAAGCTTTCTTT.

This rearrangement joins TRBV30 to TRBJ2-3; D ambiguous. Germline lookup yields CDR1 GTSNPN and CDR2 SVGIG (reference sequence). CDR3 length: 14 amino acids. V lost 4 bases to trimming and J lost 4 bases, with 15 bases between them. The CDR3 reads CAWKRDPIADTQYF. CDR3 DNA sequence: TGTGCCTGGAAAAGGGATCCCATCGCAGATACGCAGTATTTT.

The chain couples TRBV5-1 to TRBJ2-2; 12 nucleotides agree with TRBD1. After removal of 4 bases from V and 2 bases from J, the junction contained 15 bases not matched to a gene. Germline values: CDR1 SGHRS, CDR2 YFSETQ. This CDR3 has 20 amino acids. In DNA form, the CDR3 reads TGCGCCAGCAGCCAGCTATTAGCTTCCGGGACAGGGGGCAACACCGGGGAGCTGTTTTTT. Its translation is CASSQLLASGTGGNTGELFF.

This clonotype occurred a few times. The V and J genes are TRBV7-9 and TRBJ1-1; possibly TRBD1 for D (5 bases). The CDR3 runs to 14 residues. V dropped 6 bases and J dropped 0 bases, with 11 bases sitting between them. Germline V gene lookup returns CDR1 SEHNR and CDR2 FQNEAQ (reference sequence). CDR3: CASRPETVNTEAFF. DNA for the CDR3: TGTGCCAGCAGACCCGAGACAGTGAACACTGAAGCTTTCTTT.

This sequence joins TRBV20-1 and TRBJ2-3; TRBD2 matches at 11 bases. CDR3 size: 16 residues. Trimming at V came to 0 bases and at J to 3 bases, leaving 5 bases not matched to a gene. CDR1 is DFQATT and CDR2 is SNEGSKA in the germline V gene (reference sequence). In nucleotides, the CDR3 is TGCAGTGCTAGAGATCCACTAGCGGGGGTTACAGATACGCAGTATTTT. Amino acid sequence: CSARDPLAGVTDTQYF.

V usage is TRBV12-3 or TRBV12-4 and J usage is TRBJ2-3, with a tentative D call TRBD1 (6 bases). The CDR3 totals 14 residues. V was clipped by 2 bases and J by 6 bases, with 12 bases between them. The CDR3 nucleotides read TGTGCCAGCAGTTTAAGGGACATTTTGGATACGCAGTATTTT. The encoded protein is CASSLRDILDTQYF.

This clonotype has only a few counts. The V gene is TRBV7-2, the J gene TRBJ1-1; D remains ambiguous. The CDR3 has 15 residues. Germline V gene sequence: CDR1 SGHTA, CDR2 FQGNSA. Trimming removed 1 base from V and 0 bases from J, with 9 bases in between. The DNA for the CDR3 is TGTGCCAGCAGCTTAGGAAGATTCATGAACACTGAAGCTTTCTTT. It encodes CASSLGRFMNTEAFF.